This T cell receptor (beta chain) was sequenced during a study of blood T cell repertoires in COVID-19. At the level of the study: There were acute and convalescent COVID-19 samples, and they came from the United States, Italy and Spain. Sample material is recorded as cDNA or gDNA derived from T cells, B-cell-depleted T cells, or PBMCs.

Per the original methods: Amplifying reference gene primers gave estimates of nucleated cell counts. TCRdb keeps only in-frame clones here, not all; method: immunoSEQ multiplex PCR. The V and J calls and the clone size are those of that table, but D and trimming were determined from the DNA. The sample shows tens of thousands of clones, roughly 80% of them seen only once. Germline V gives CDR1 MNHEY, CDR2 SVGAGI. The CDR3 runs 13 residues. Trimming removed 4 bases at V and 4 bases at J, with 10 bases between. The sequencing sample was made of peripheral blood. The chain is built from TRBV6-5 and TRBJ1-1, with D maybe TRBD1 (5 bases). This clonotype was sampled from a human donor in a cohort sampled during active COVID-19. The CDR3 region is CASSLGRGTEAFF. For the CDR3, the DNA is TGTGCCAGCAGTTTGGGGCGGGGCACTGAAGCTTTCTTT.